This is a list of T cell receptor beta chains from one sample in a study of blood T cell repertoires in COVID-19. Some clones are missing from TCRdb's copy, which holds only in-frame ones; the method was immunoSEQ multiplex PCR. The sample yields some 190,000 clones, roughly 81% seen once. Material: peripheral blood. The receptor source for this set is a woman in her 70s with active or convalescent COVID-19. Both conserved end residues are part of each CDR3. The order of the fields is J gene, V gene, D gene, clone size, CDR3 DNA, CDR3 protein. D genes are given only for firm matches. Clone size is not always given. Where it is, it says once, few, many or a class for expanded clones.

>TRBJ1-2|TRBV5-1|.|few
TGCGCCAGCAGCTTCTTGCCCGACAGGAACTATGGCTACACCTTC
CASSFLPDRNYGYTF
>TRBJ2-7|TRBV5-1|.|few
TGCGCCAGCAGCGTCACTAGCCAAGCCTACGAGCAGTACTTC
CASSVTSQAYEQYF
>TRBJ1-5|TRBV30|.|.
TGTGCCTGGACCGCAGATAGCAATCAGCCCCAGCATTTT
CAWTADSNQPQHF
>TRBJ1-1|TRBV6-5|.|.
TGTGCCAGCAGTTACTCGATATTGGGGGGACTGGCTGAAGCTTTCTTT
CASSYSILGGLAEAFF
>TRBJ2-2|TRBV2|TRBD2|few
TGTGCCAGCACCCGGGAGGATACCGGGGAGCTGTTTTTT
CASTREDTGELFF
>TRBJ2-7|TRBV5-1|TRBD2|few
TGCGCCAGCAGGGACACTAGCGGAGCCTCCTACGAGCAGTACTTC
CASRDTSGASYEQYF
>TRBJ1-2|TRBV6-5|.|.
TGTGCCAGCAGTTTAACGGACAGATCTCTCTATGGCTACACCTTC
CASSLTDRSLYGYTF
>TRBJ1-4|TRBV6-5|.|.
TGTGCCAGCAGTTACGAACAGGGAAAACTGTTTTTT
CASSYEQGKLFF
>TRBJ1-2|TRBV28|.|.
TGTGCCAGCACCCGACCCTCCCGTGGAGGGGCCTCCTATGGCTACACCTTC
CASTRPSRGGASYGYTF
>TRBJ1-2|TRBV2|.|.
TGTGCCAGCAGTGTTCAAGCCTATGGCTACACCTTC
CASSVQAYGYTF
>TRBJ2-3|TRBV7-6|.|.
TGTGCCAGCAGCCTAGGGGACTCCCGCACAGATACGCAGTATTTT
CASSLGDSRTDTQYF
>TRBJ2-1|TRBV10-1|TRBD2|.
TGCGCCAGCAATCGCGGGAGCGGCGATGAGCAGTTCTTC
CASNRGSGDEQFF
>TRBJ2-1|TRBV3-1/TRBV3-2|.|.
TGTGCCAGCAGCCCCCGTAGGACAGAATTATACAATGAGCAGTTCTTC
CASSPRRTELYNEQFF
>TRBJ1-1|TRBV12-3/TRBV12-4|.|few
TGTGCCAGCAGCACAGAGAGAAACACTGAAGCTTTCTTT
CASSTERNTEAFF
>TRBJ1-2|TRBV5-4|TRBD1|.
TGTGCCAGCAGCTTCGAACAGGGGAGGAGAGGCTACACCTTC
CASSFEQGRRGYTF
>TRBJ2-3|TRBV6-1|TRBD2|.
TGTGCCAGCAGTGATCCCGTGACTAGCGGGAGAAGAGATACGCAGTATTTT
CASSDPVTSGRRDTQYF
>TRBJ1-6|TRBV6-5|.|once
TGTGCCAGCACGGGAGGCACGGGTCGACCCCTCCACTTT
CASTGGTGRPLHF
>TRBJ2-3|TRBV21-1|.|.
TGTGCCAGCAGCCCCCGGACTAGCGGGCGGGGAGGTACAGATACGCAGTATTTT
CASSPRTSGRGGTDTQYF
>TRBJ2-3|TRBV5-1|TRBD2|many
TGCGCCAGCAGCTTGGCCCCCCCGCCGGGGAGGGCAGATACGCAGTATTTT
CASSLAPPPGRADTQYF
>TRBJ1-6|TRBV18|TRBD1|few
TGTGCCAGCTCACCACTTGGGCAGGGGGCAGATTCACCCCTCCACTTT
CASSPLGQGADSPLHF
>TRBJ2-5|TRBV7-2|.|once
TGTGCCAGCAGCTTACACCTCCAGGAGACCCAGTACTTC
CASSLHLQETQYF
>TRBJ2-3|TRBV29-1|.|once
TGCAGCGTTTATAACGCACAGAATACGCAGTATTTT
CSVYNAQNTQYF
>TRBJ1-6|TRBV3-1/TRBV3-2|.|.
TGTGCCAGCAGCCAAGTATGGGGGAGGCGTTCACCCCTCCACTTT
CASSQVWGRRSPLHF
>TRBJ1-1|TRBV2|.|.
TGTGCCAGCGGAGGGGACCTCAGTTTGAACACTGAAGCTTTCTTT
CASGGDLSLNTEAFF
>TRBJ1-6|TRBV4-1|TRBD1|.
TGCGCCAGCAGCCAACAGGGACAGGGCGGGAATTCACCCCTCCACTTT
CASSQQGQGGNSPLHF
>TRBJ1-3|TRBV30|.|.
TGTGCCTGGAGTGTAGTCGGGTCTGGAAACACCATATATTTT
CAWSVVGSGNTIYF
>TRBJ2-7|TRBV5-1|TRBD2|.
TGCGCCAGCAGCTTCGGACTAGCGGGAGGGTTGGACGAGCAGTACTTC
CASSFGLAGGLDEQYF
>TRBJ2-7|TRBV6-5|.|.
TGTGCCAGCAGTTACGACAGCCTGTACGAGCAGTACTTC
CASSYDSLYEQYF
>TRBJ1-3|TRBV11-3|.|.
TGTGCCAGCAGCCTCGGGAGTTCTGGAAACACCATATATTTT
CASSLGSSGNTIYF
>TRBJ2-3|TRBV2|.|.
TGTGCCACAAGAAAGGGGGCAGATACGCAGTATTTT
CATRKGADTQYF
>TRBJ1-1|TRBV6-5|.|.
TGTGCCAGCAGTTACGTAGGAGTGAACCCAAACACTGAAGCTTTCTTT
CASSYVGVNPNTEAFF
>TRBJ1-2|TRBV28|TRBD1|.
TGTGCCAGCAGTTTACCTTTGGGACAGGGGACGAGTGGCTACACCTTC
CASSLPLGQGTSGYTF
>TRBJ2-7|TRBV5-5|.|.
TGTGCCAGCAGGTTGGGGAGCGCACATTACGAGCAGTACTTC
CASRLGSAHYEQYF
>TRBJ2-6|TRBV18|TRBD1|.
TGTGCCAGCTCACCTGCGGACAGGGGAGGGACTGGGGCCAACGTCCTGACTTTC
CASSPADRGGTGANVLTF
>TRBJ2-1|TRBV5-1|TRBD2|.
TGCGCCAGCAGCCGGGAGGGTATACGAGGGAATGAGCAGTTCTTC
CASSREGIRGNEQFF
>TRBJ2-1|TRBV7-2|TRBD2|.
TGTGCCAGCAGCGTCGGTAGCGGGAGCTCCTACAATGAGCAGTTCTTC
CASSVGSGSSYNEQFF
>TRBJ2-2|TRBV7-2|.|few
TGTGCCAGCAGCTTAGCGAAGGGGGGGACCGGGGAGCTGTTTTTT
CASSLAKGGTGELFF
>TRBJ2-2|TRBV6-1|TRBD2|.
TGTGCCAGCAGTGGAGGGGTATTGGGAGGGTTTCCCGGGGAGCTGTTTTTT
CASSGGVLGGFPGELFF
>TRBJ1-3|TRBV27|TRBD1|.
TGTGCCAGCAGTTTAGGACAGGGACTCTCTGGAAACACCATATATTTT
CASSLGQGLSGNTIYF
>TRBJ2-1|TRBV10-3|TRBD2|.
TGTGCCATCAGCCGGGCCGGGACTAGCGGGAGGGCCAGGGGGGATGAGCAGTTCTTC
CAISRAGTSGRARGDEQFF
>TRBJ1-4|TRBV18|.|.
TGTGCCAGCTCCGCGAATGAAAAACTGTTTTTT
CASSANEKLFF
>TRBJ2-1|TRBV11-2|TRBD1|.
TGTGCCAGCAGCTTACTCGGCCGACAGGGAAGCTCCTACAATGAGCAGTTCTTC
CASSLLGRQGSSYNEQFF
>TRBJ1-2|TRBV30|.|.
TGTGCCTGGAGTCCACAGGGCTATGGCTACACCTTC
CAWSPQGYGYTF
>TRBJ1-2|TRBV20-1|.|.
TGCAGTGCTGGCCCGGGGGGGGGCTACACCTTC
CSAGPGGGYTF
>TRBJ2-7|TRBV5-1|.|.
TGCGCCAGCAGCTTGAAGCCCTACGAGCAGTACTTC
CASSLKPYEQYF
>TRBJ2-3|TRBV14|.|.
TGTGCCAGCAGCCCCAGCGTGGATACGCAGTATTTT
CASSPSVDTQYF
>TRBJ2-3|TRBV11-2|TRBD2|many
TGTGCCAGCAGTGGTCGGTCCGGCGGGAGAAGATTCACAGATACGCAGTATTTT
CASSGRSGGRRFTDTQYF
>TRBJ2-3|TRBV9|TRBD1|.
TGTGCCAGCAGCGTAGATGTGAGGGGGACAGGGTCAGATACGCAGTATTTT
CASSVDVRGTGSDTQYF
>TRBJ2-4|TRBV18|.|.
TGTGCCAGCTCACCAGTCTCACAGAGCGCCAAAAACATTCAGTACTTC
CASSPVSQSAKNIQYF
>TRBJ1-6|TRBV5-6|TRBD1|.
TGTGCCAGCAGCTTAGGACAGGGGGCGCCCAATTCACCCCTCCACTTT
CASSLGQGAPNSPLHF
>TRBJ1-1|TRBV15|.|.
TGTGCCACCAGCAGAGGGGGAGTCAGCACTGAAGCTTTCTTT
CATSRGGVSTEAFF
>TRBJ1-5|TRBV6-6|TRBD1|.
TGTGCCAGCAGTGGACAGGGAAGCAATCAGCCCCAGCATTTT
CASSGQGSNQPQHF
>TRBJ2-2|TRBV7-3|.|.
TGTGCCAGCAGCACCCGACAGGCCCCCGGGGAGCTGTTTTTT
CASSTRQAPGELFF
>TRBJ2-1|TRBV10-3|TRBD2|.
TGTGCCATCAGGGAGGGCGGGAGTTTGCATGAGCAGTTCTTC
CAIREGGSLHEQFF
>TRBJ2-1|TRBV29-1|.|.
TGCAGCGTTCATGTGGAGCGGGTCTCCTACAATGAGCAGTTCTTC
CSVHVERVSYNEQFF
>TRBJ2-3|TRBV7-3|.|.
TGTGCCAGCAGCTTAAGGGGGGAGATTGGAGATACGCAGTATTTT
CASSLRGEIGDTQYF
>TRBJ2-7|TRBV18|.|.
TGTGCCAGCTCACCGAGGCGGTACGAGCAGTACTTC
CASSPRRYEQYF
>TRBJ2-3|TRBV5-1|TRBD2|.
TGCGCCAGCAGCCTAGGACTAGCGGGAGCAGATACGCAGTATTTT
CASSLGLAGADTQYF
>TRBJ1-2|TRBV19|TRBD1|once
TGTGCCAGTAGCGGACAGGGTACCTATGGCTACACCTTC
CASSGQGTYGYTF